These 12 T cell receptor beta chains were all obtained from the same sample, sequenced in a study of neoadjuvant anti-PD-1 for oral cavity cancer. Measured with immunoSEQ multiplex PCR; TCRdb has only the in-frame clones, and not every one. The repertoire holds more than 13,000 clones, with 73% as singletons. Documented time point: after neoadjuvant nivolumab, at surgical resection. Material: PBMCs, obtained after nivolumab (anti-PD-1) treatment. Receptor source: a person aged 35 to 85 with oral cavity squamous cell carcinoma.

The V call is TRBV9, the J call TRBJ2-2, with 10 bases aligning to TRBD2. V was clipped by 4 bases and J by 4 bases; unmatched bases: 4. Germline CDR1 is SGDLS and CDR2 is YYNGEE. The length of the CDR3 is 15 residues. CDR3 amino acids: CASSLLAGSTGELFF. DNA of the CDR3: TGTGCCAGCAGCTTACTAGCGGGGTCCACCGGGGAGCTGTTTTTT.

Turning to this clone: The sample carries other DNA sequences with the same CDR3. The chain couples TRBV6-1 to TRBJ1-5; D not certain. From germline, CDR1 is MNHNS and CDR2 SASEGT. The CDR3 extends over 14 amino acids. V was clipped by 4 bases and J by 0 bases, with 7 bases between them. The CDR3 DNA sequence: TGTGCCAGCAGTGGACAAAATAGCAATCAGCCCCAGCATTTT. The encoded protein is CASSGQNSNQPQHF.

A few counts support this clone. The rearrangement joins TRBV2 to TRBJ2-7; TRBD2 aligns across 14 bases. CDR1 and CDR2 from the germline V gene are SNHLY and FYNNEI. The CDR3 spans 14 residues. J lost 6 bases, V lost 6 bases, and 4 bases had no gene match. Here the CDR3 reads CASSPGLAGVEQYF. DNA of the CDR3: TGTGCCAGCAGCCCGGGACTAGCGGGAGTCGAGCAGTACTTC.

This clone turned up a few times. The rearrangement joins TRBV28 to TRBJ1-2; a possible D gene is TRBD1 (5 bases). This CDR3 comprises 11 residues. V was pared by 8 bases and J by 2 bases, with 6 bases between. Germline V gene lookup returns CDR1 MDHEN and CDR2 SYDVKM. CDR3 residues: CASGGNYGYTF. The DNA for the CDR3 is TGTGCCAGCGGGGGGAACTATGGCTACACCTTC.

This clone was seen only once. The rearrangement joins TRBV11-1 to TRBJ1-2, with 8 nucleotides matching TRBD1. Germline V lookup: CDR1 SGHAT, CDR2 FQDESV (reference sequence). The trim removed 1 base at V and 8 bases at J, leaving 6 bases unmatched. The CDR3 is made up of 14 amino acids. CDR3 amino acids: CASSLDATGGGYTF. The CDR3 nucleotides are TGTGCCAGCAGCTTAGACGCCACAGGGGGAGGCTACACCTTC. The full variable domain, in which reference TRBV11-1 and TRBJ1-2 provide the parts outside the CDR3, is EAEVAQSPRYKITEKSQAVAFWCDPISGHATLYWYRQILGQGPELLVQFQDESVVDDSQLPKDRFSAERLKGVDSTLKIQPAELGDSAMYLCASSLDATGGGYTFGSGTRLTVV.

This chain connects TRBV6-1 to TRBJ2-3; unclear D gene. The CDR3 is 19 amino acids. Trimming shortened V by 0 bases and J by 0 bases, and 19 bases separated the two germline ends. Germline V gene lookup returns CDR1 MNHNS and CDR2 SASEGT. The CDR3 reads CASSEALPKRRSSTDTQYF. The CDR3 DNA reads as TGTGCCAGCAGTGAAGCGCTACCGAAGAGACGAAGTAGCACAGATACGCAGTATTTT.

The chain has TRBV5-6 and TRBJ2-7; 10 nucleotides agree with TRBD2. Germline trimming cut 3 bases from V and 5 bases from J; bases unmatched to any gene: 14. CDR1 and CDR2 (germline): SGHDT, YYEEEE. The CDR3 contains 17 residues. CDR3 amino acids: CASSSPYRGTSVHEQYF. The CDR3 DNA follows: TGTGCCAGCAGCTCCCCCTATCGTGGGACTAGCGTCCACGAGCAGTACTTC.

This chain joins TRBV7-2 and TRBJ2-7; 10 bases fit TRBD2. The CDR3 covers 16 residues. Per germline, CDR1 SGHTA and CDR2 FQGNSA. With 2 bases clipped from V and 4 bases from J, the junction kept 8 bases outside the gene matches. CDR3 amino acids: CASSLYSLAGAYEQYF. As DNA, the CDR3 is TGTGCCAGCAGCTTATACTCTCTAGCGGGAGCTTACGAGCAGTACTTC. Full variable domain (remainder filled in from reference TRBV7-2 and TRBJ2-7): GAGVSQSPSNKVTEKGKDVELRCDPISGHTALYWYRQSLGQGLEFLIYFQGNSAPDKSGLPSDRFSAERTGGSVSTLTIQRTQQEDSAVYLCASSLYSLAGAYEQYFGPGTRLTVT.

The chain couples TRBV6-1 to TRBJ1-3, with TRBD1 matching over 8 bases. In germline, CDR1 is MNHNS, CDR2 SASEGT. The CDR3 sequence is 14 residues long. Trimming at V came to 7 bases and at J to 4 bases, leaving 6 bases not matched to a gene. CDR3: CASTYDRGGNTIYF. CDR3 DNA: TGTGCCAGCACTTACGACAGGGGCGGAAACACCATATATTTT.

This clone was seen a handful of times. J is TRBJ2-1 and V is TRBV10-3, with 10 nucleotides matching TRBD2. The CDR3 runs to 14 residues. The V gene end was trimmed by 8 bases and the J gene end by 7 bases; junction bases not matched to a gene: 8. The germline V gene encodes CDR1 ENHRY and CDR2 SYGVKD. In nucleotides, the CDR3 is TGTGCCATCGGCCCGGCAGCGGGAGGGAATGAGCAGTTCTTC. It encodes CAIGPAAGGNEQFF.

The chain recombines TRBV7-2 with TRBJ1-3, with D unresolved. V dropped 3 bases and J dropped 5 bases, with 8 bases sitting between them. CDR3 size: 13 residues. CDR1 is SGHTA and CDR2 is FQGNSA in the germline V gene. CDR3 nucleotides: TGTGCCAGCAGCTTCCCAGATCGAAACACCATATATTTT. It translates to CASSFPDRNTIYF.

The CDR3 sequence is CASSAGQGWWEGSYEQYF. Written as DNA, the CDR3 is TGTGCCAGCAGCGCGGGACAGGGGTGGTGGGAGGGGTCCTACGAGCAGTACTTC. The chain combines TRBV9 with TRBJ2-7; TRBD1 agrees at 10 bases. The V gene end was trimmed by 3 bases and the J gene end by 1 base; junction bases not matched to a gene: 13. There are 18 residues in the CDR3. The germline gives CDR1 SGDLS, CDR2 YYNGEE.